This T cell receptor (beta chain) was obtained from a study of cytomegalovirus exposure and HLA in healthy donors. Trimming pared 6 bases from V and 1 base from J, leaving 10 bases between. The CDR3 spans 14 residues. CDR1 is SGHAT, CDR2 FQNNGV, per germline. PCR involved 60 Vbeta and 13 Jbeta primers. Some clones are missing from TCRdb's copy, which holds only in-frame ones; the method was immunoSEQ multiplex PCR. Of 66,000 or so clones in the sample, 70% to 90% were seen once. The sequencing input was PBMCs. The rearrangement joins TRBV11-2 to TRBJ1-3; D is uncertain. The origin of this receptor is a man aged 30-40 years in good health and CMV-seropositive. CDR3: CASSPGSSGNTIYF. The CDR3 DNA is TGTGCCAGCAGTCCCGGGTCTTCTGGAAACACCATATATTTT.